This T cell receptor (beta chain) was sequenced during a study of human T cells and chemical hapten exposure. Whole-study findings and limits: PT1 expanded TCR counts and patch test score were linked, and their correlation was positive.

Regarding time point: patch test 2, 6 weeks after DPC sensitization. The treatment: therapeutic diphenylcyclopropenone sensitization with weekly scalp DPC. This clonotype appeared many times. Its antigen remains unknown. Trimming took 0 bases from V and 4 from J, leaving 13 bases between them. The CDR3 covers 16 residues. CDR1 and CDR2 (germline): LGHDT, YNNKEL (reference sequence). TCRdb processed the RACE reads anew with MiXCR; each CDR3 protein has one entry. This table holds 330,000 or so distinct CDR3 sequences, roughly 6.3% found once. This chain uses TRBV3-1 with TRBJ1-5; D might be TRBD1 (5 bases). Sample: whole blood, taken in connection with sensitization to the hapten diphenylcyclopropenone (DPC). The receptor comes from a woman between 18 and 29 years old with alopecia areata. Some clones in this sample may be carry-over from other donors' samples. CDR3 protein: CASSQDGGVGNQPQHF. The CDR3 DNA reads as TGTGCCAGCAGCCAAGACGGAGGGGTCGGTAATCAGCCCCAGCATTTT. The variable domain in full, with the rest retrieved from reference TRBV3-1 and TRBJ1-5, is DTAVSQTPKYLVTQMGNDKSIKCEQNLGHDTMYWYKQDSKKFLKIMFSYNNKELIINETVPNRFSPKSPDKAHLNLHINSLELGDSAVYFCASSQDGGVGNQPQHFGDGTRLSIL.